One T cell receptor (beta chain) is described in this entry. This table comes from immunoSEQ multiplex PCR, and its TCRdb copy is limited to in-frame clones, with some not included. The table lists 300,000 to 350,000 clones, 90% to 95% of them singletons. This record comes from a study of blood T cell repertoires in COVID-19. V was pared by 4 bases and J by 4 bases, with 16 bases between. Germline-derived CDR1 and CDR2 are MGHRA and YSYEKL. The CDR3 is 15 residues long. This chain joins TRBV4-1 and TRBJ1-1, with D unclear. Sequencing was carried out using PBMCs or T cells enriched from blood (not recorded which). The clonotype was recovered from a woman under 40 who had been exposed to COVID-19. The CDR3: CASSRIGRSGTEAFF. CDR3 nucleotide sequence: TGCGCCAGCAGCCGGATTGGACGGAGCGGCACTGAAGCTTTCTTT.